The 23 T cell receptor beta chains below all came from one sample that was sequenced in a study of shared clonotypes between healthy human individuals. Produced via immunoSEQ multiplex PCR; TCRdb's table is partial and in-frame only. The sample contains approximately 940,000 clones, 60% to 85% of which appear only once. Sequences were obtained from memory CD4+ T cells sorted from blood. The subset: CD45RA-negative fraction. The receptors were gathered from a man younger than 35 in good health.

This chain joins TRBV5-3 and TRBJ1-1; TRBD1 agrees at 9 bases. TRBV5-3 belongs to the ORF category, with a function that is uncertain. The length of the CDR3 is 14 residues. The ends lost 4 bases at V and 5 bases at J; junction bases unmatched: 6. CDR3 DNA: TGTGCCAGAAGCGGCGGACAGGGGCGGACTGAAGCTTTCTTT. This gives the protein CARSGGQGRTEAFF.

The J gene is TRBJ1-5, the V gene TRBV5-6; D ambiguous. Trimming took 0 bases from V and 9 from J, leaving 7 bases between them. This CDR3 is built from 12 residues. Germline loops: CDR1 SGHDT, CDR2 YYEEEE. The chain's CDR3 is CASSLALGPQHF. As DNA, the CDR3 is TGTGCCAGCAGCTTGGCGCTTGGGCCCCAGCATTTT. The full variable domain, in which reference TRBV5-6 and TRBJ1-5 provide the parts outside the CDR3, is DAGVTQSPTHLIKTRGQQVTLRCSPKSGHDTVSWYQQALGQGPQFIFQYYEEEERQRGNFPDRFSGHQFPNYSSELNVNALLLGDSALYLCASSLALGPQHFGDGTRLSIL.

The V gene is TRBV7-8, the J gene TRBJ2-1; D not certain. Germline V gene sequence: CDR1 SGHVS, CDR2 FQNEAQ. The CDR3 has 14 amino acids. The V end lost 1 base, the J end lost 9 bases, and 13 bases lay between the germline ends. The CDR3 here is CASSLDPNLGEQFF. As DNA, the CDR3 is TGTGCCAGCAGCTTAGATCCTAACCTGGGTGAGCAGTTCTTC.

The chain combines TRBV7-8 with TRBJ1-3; D unresolved. Trimming stripped 3 bases from V and 2 bases from J, with 8 bases between. In germline, CDR1 is SGHVS, CDR2 FQNEAQ. The CDR3 is made up of 14 amino acids. CDR3 DNA sequence: TGTGCCAGCAGCTTCGGTACGGCTGGAAACACCATATATTTT. As protein: CASSFGTAGNTIYF.

The chain joins TRBV2 to TRBJ2-2; D perhaps matches TRBD2 (5 bases). Germline lookup yields CDR1 SNHLY and CDR2 FYNNEI. The CDR3 extends over 16 amino acids. Trimming pared 7 bases from V and 0 bases from J, leaving 15 bases between. DNA of the CDR3: TGTGCCAGCACCGTCACTAGGGCCCCGAACACCGGGGAGCTGTTTTTT. It translates to CASTVTRAPNTGELFF.

The rearrangement links TRBV4-2 to TRBJ2-5, with D hard to call. The germline CDR1 and CDR2 sequences are LGHNA and YNFKEQ. The CDR3 has 16 residues. Trimming removed 0 bases from V and 5 bases from J, with 16 bases in between. The DNA for the CDR3 is TGTGCCAGCAGCCAAGATTCTACCGCGAGCGCCGAGACCCAGTACTTC. Amino acids: CASSQDSTASAETQYF.

The V call is TRBV5-1, the J call TRBJ1-3, with D unresolved. With 4 bases removed from V and 1 base from J, the gap between germline ends came to 9 bases. Germline lookup yields CDR1 SGHRS and CDR2 YFSETQ. The CDR3 loop spans 14 amino acids. The CDR3 loop reads CASSPGDSGNTIYF. DNA for the CDR3: TGCGCCAGCAGCCCGGGAGATTCTGGAAACACCATATATTTT. Supplemented by reference TRBV5-1 and TRBJ1-3, the full variable domain reads KAGVTQTPRYLIKTRGQQVTLSCSPISGHRSVSWYQQTPGQGLQFLFEYFSETQRNKGNFPGRFSGRQFSNSRSEMNVSTLELGDSALYLCASSPGDSGNTIYFGEGSWLTVV.

This chain connects TRBV5-4 to TRBJ2-1, with 9 bases fitting TRBD1. Germline trimming cut 0 bases from V and 9 bases from J; bases unmatched to any gene: 7. This CDR3 is 15 amino acids long. Germline-derived CDR1 and CDR2 are SGHNT and YYREEE (reference sequence). The CDR3 here is CASSLGQGGSGEQFF. The CDR3 region has the DNA TGTGCCAGCAGCTTGGGACAGGGGGGGAGTGGTGAGCAGTTCTTC.

As concerns this clone: At the DNA level, this CDR3 is encoded by other sequences in the same sample as well. The V call is TRBV18, the J call TRBJ2-2, with D unclear. The length of the CDR3 is 12 residues. Germline V gene sequence: CDR1 KGHSH, CDR2 LQKENI. Between the trimmed V and J ends, which lost 3 bases and 3 bases, there was a span of 2 bases. The CDR3 loop is CASSPYTGELFF. CDR3 DNA sequence: TGTGCCAGCTCACCCTACACCGGGGAGCTGTTTTTT. The variable domain in full, with the rest retrieved from reference TRBV18 and TRBJ2-2, is NAGVMQNPRHLVRRRGQEARLRCSPMKGHSHVYWYRQLPEEGLKFMVYLQKENIIDESGMPKERFSAEFPKEGPSILRIQQVVRGDSAAYFCASSPYTGELFFGEGSRLTVL.

Written as DNA, the CDR3 is TGTGCCAGCACGCTTGGGACGCTTAATTCACCCCTCCACTTT. It is translated as CASTLGTLNSPLHF. The chain links TRBV6-6 to TRBJ1-6; TRBD1 might be the D (5 bases). The CDR3 spans 14 residues. Trimming pared 7 bases from V and 6 bases from J, leaving 13 bases between. The germline gives CDR1 MNHNY, CDR2 SVGAGI (reference sequence).

This chain uses TRBV30 with TRBJ1-1; D unclear. The CDR3 is 12 residues long. CDR1 and CDR2 from the germline V gene are GTSNPN and SVGIG (reference sequence). Deletions cut 6 bases from V and 1 base from J, with 9 bases between. CDR3 residues: CACSKQNTEAFF. In nucleotides, the CDR3 is TGTGCCTGCTCGAAGCAGAACACTGAAGCTTTCTTT.

The genes are TRBV9 and TRBJ2-3; the match to TRBD2 covers 8 bases. The length of the CDR3 is 16 residues. Germline-derived CDR1 and CDR2 are SGDLS and YYNGEE. The junction had 7 bases not matched to a gene; V was cut back by 0 bases and J by 4 bases. The CDR3 DNA follows: TGTGCCAGCAGCGTAGTTGCGGGAGGATCGGCAGATACGCAGTATTTT. It encodes CASSVVAGGSADTQYF.

Points on this clone: This CDR3 is also generated by other DNA sequences in the sample. The chain has TRBV5-1 and TRBJ2-7; possible D gene TRBD2, 6 bases. V was pared by 4 bases and J by 1 base, with 15 bases between. CDR1 and CDR2 (germline): SGHRS, YFSETQ. The CDR3 extends over 15 amino acids. The CDR3 reads CASSLLGGNSYEQYF. Written as DNA, the CDR3 is TGCGCCAGCAGCCTCCTTGGCGGGAATTCCTACGAGCAGTACTTC.

The chain joins TRBV5-1 to TRBJ2-7; 7 bases agree with TRBD1. The CDR3 consists of 14 residues. J lost 4 bases, V lost 6 bases, and 10 bases had no gene match. Germline-derived CDR1 and CDR2 are SGHRS and YFSETQ. Here the CDR3 DNA reads TGCGCCAGCAAAAATAGAGGGGGCCCTTACGAGCAGTACTTC. Amino acids: CASKNRGGPYEQYF. Using reference TRBV5-1 and TRBJ2-7 for the parts outside the CDR3, the full variable domain is KAGVTQTPRYLIKTRGQQVTLSCSPISGHRSVSWYQQTPGQGLQFLFEYFSETQRNKGNFPGRFSGRQFSNSRSEMNVSTLELGDSALYLCASKNRGGPYEQYFGPGTRLTVT.

The V call is TRBV28, the J call TRBJ1-3; 8 bases agree with TRBD1. With V trimmed by 6 bases and J by 8 bases, 18 bases remained unmatched. CDR1 MDHEN and CDR2 SYDVKM come from the germline V gene. There are 17 residues in the CDR3. The CDR3 DNA is TGTGCCAGCAGCTCCCACTCGCTACAGGGGGATCGGCACACCATATATTTT. Its translation: CASSSHSLQGDRHTIYF.

This clone appeared once. The chain is built from TRBV5-5 and TRBJ2-3; tentatively, D is TRBD1 (5 bases). The CDR3 consists of 15 residues. Germline CDR1 reads SGHKS; CDR2 reads YYEKEE (reference sequence). V gave up 4 bases and J gave up 2 bases, with 14 bases separating them. The CDR3 here is CASSAGRGITDTQYF. The CDR3 nucleotides are TGTGCCAGCAGCGCCGGAAGGGGTATCACAGATACGCAGTATTTT. The whole variable domain, filled in from reference TRBV5-5 and TRBJ2-3, reads DAGVTQSPTHLIKTRGQQVTLRCSPISGHKSVSWYQQVLGQGPQFIFQYYEKEERGRGNFPDRFSARQFPNYSSELNVNALLLGDSALYLCASSAGRGITDTQYFGPGTRLTVL.

This clone was detected only once. The rearrangement joins TRBV6-1 to TRBJ2-5, with D possibly being TRBD1 (6 bases). Germline V gene sequence: CDR1 MNHNS, CDR2 SASEGT. The V and J ends lost 7 bases and 5 bases respectively, with 17 bases between them. The CDR3 has 14 amino acids. The CDR3 reads CASMQGQIGETQYF. In nucleotides, the CDR3 is TGTGCCAGCATGCAGGGGCAAATTGGTGAGACCCAGTACTTC.

This clone has just a few counts. The genes are TRBV19 and TRBJ1-1; D gene unclear. There are 15 residues in the CDR3. Germline V CDR1 and CDR2: LNHDA, SQIVND (reference sequence). V was trimmed by 3 bases and J by 5 bases, leaving 16 bases between them. CDR3 nucleotides: TGTGCCAGTAGTATCCCATCTATCCGAGGGACTGAAGCTTTCTTT. It codes for CASSIPSIRGTEAFF.

Only one count was recorded for this clone. The chain has TRBV9 and TRBJ1-2; TRBD1 is a possible D gene (5 bases). Trimming took 4 bases from V and 4 from J, leaving 17 bases between them. CDR1 is SGDLS, CDR2 YYNGEE, per germline. The CDR3 is 15 amino acids. The CDR3 loop reads CASSNLRDGVYGYTF. In DNA form, the CDR3 reads TGTGCCAGCAGCAACCTCCGGGACGGTGTCTATGGCTACACCTTC. The variable domain in full, completed from reference TRBV9 and TRBJ1-2, reads DSGVTQTPKHLITATGQRVTLRCSPRSGDLSVYWYQQSLDQGLQFLIQYYNGEERAKGNILERFSAQQFPDLHSELNLSSLELGDSALYFCASSNLRDGVYGYTFGSGTRLTVV.

This clone was picked up a small number of times. This chain joins TRBV7-3 and TRBJ1-1, with a possible D match to TRBD1 (5 bases). The length of the CDR3 is 15 residues. V was cut by 0 bases and J by 0 bases, with 8 bases left in between. Germline values: CDR1 SGHTA, CDR2 FQGTGA. The CDR3 protein is CASSLTSQVNTEAFF. The CDR3 DNA sequence: TGTGCCAGCAGCTTAACGTCACAGGTGAACACTGAAGCTTTCTTT.

J is TRBJ1-2 and V is TRBV2, with 9 bases fitting TRBD1. Losses at the gene ends were 5 bases for V and 5 bases for J; bases not matched to a gene: 6. Germline-derived CDR1 and CDR2 are SNHLY and FYNNEI. The CDR3 spans 14 residues. Written as DNA, the CDR3 is TGTGCCAGCAGTTATGACAGGGGGAGGTATGGCTACACCTTC. It is translated as CASSYDRGRYGYTF.

A remark on this clone: The same CDR3 is also encoded by other DNA sequences in this sample. The chain uses TRBV28 and TRBJ1-2, with unresolved D. Deletions cut 3 bases from V and 1 base from J, with 6 bases between. The CDR3 contains 13 residues. Germline values: CDR1 MDHEN, CDR2 SYDVKM. The CDR3 DNA reads as TGTGCCAGCAGTTTGGACGGTAACTATGGCTACACCTTC. This sequence encodes CASSLDGNYGYTF.

This chain connects TRBV6-5 to TRBJ2-3; D gene unclear. V was pared by 10 bases and J by 1 base, with 15 bases between. Germline CDR1 and CDR2: MNHEY and SVGAGI. This CDR3 comprises 14 residues. The CDR3 spells CATARDGRTDTQYF. The DNA for the CDR3 is TGTGCCACCGCCCGCGACGGACGCACAGATACGCAGTATTTT.